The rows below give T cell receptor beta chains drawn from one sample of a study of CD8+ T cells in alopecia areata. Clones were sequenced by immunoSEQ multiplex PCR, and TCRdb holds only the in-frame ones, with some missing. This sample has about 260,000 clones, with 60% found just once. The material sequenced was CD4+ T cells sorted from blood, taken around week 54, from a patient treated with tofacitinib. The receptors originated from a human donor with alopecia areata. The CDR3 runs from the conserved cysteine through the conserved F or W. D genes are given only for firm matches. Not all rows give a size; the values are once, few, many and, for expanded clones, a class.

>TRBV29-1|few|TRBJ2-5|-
TGCAGCGTCGGCCGACCTCAAGAGACCCAGTACTTC
CSVGRPQETQYF
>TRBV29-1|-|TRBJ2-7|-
TGCAGCGTTACCCAGGTCTCCTACGAGCAGTACTTC
CSVTQVSYEQYF
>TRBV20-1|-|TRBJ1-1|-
TGCAGTGCTAGTGTCGGACATTTCTTT
CSASVGHFF
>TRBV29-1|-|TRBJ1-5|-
TGCAGCGTTGGGGGCGGAAACAATCAGCCCCAGCATTTT
CSVGGGNNQPQHF
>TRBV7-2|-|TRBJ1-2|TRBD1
TGTGCCAGCAGCCAAGAGGACAGGGGTGCCGATGGCTACACCTTC
CASSQEDRGADGYTF
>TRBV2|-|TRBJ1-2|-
TGTGCCAATCCACAGGGTTCGGACTATGGCTACACCTTC
CANPQGSDYGYTF
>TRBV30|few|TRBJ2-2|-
TGTGCCTGGAGTGTAACTAGTACCGGGGAGCTGTTTTTT
CAWSVTSTGELFF
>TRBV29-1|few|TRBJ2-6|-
TGCAGCGTTGAATACACCTCTGGGGCCAACGTCCTGACTTTC
CSVEYTSGANVLTF
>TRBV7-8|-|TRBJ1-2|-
TGTGCCAGCAGCTCTGTAGCTAACTATGGCTACACCTTC
CASSSVANYGYTF
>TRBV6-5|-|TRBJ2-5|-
TGTGCCAGCAGTAACAGGGAAGAGACCCAGTACTTC
CASSNREETQYF
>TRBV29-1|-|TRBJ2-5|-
TGCAGCGCGCCTATCCAGGGAGGGGGAGAGACCCAGTACTTC
CSAPIQGGGETQYF
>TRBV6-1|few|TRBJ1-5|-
TGTGCCAGCAGTGAAGGTTCTCGACCGGACAATCAGCCCCAGCATTTT
CASSEGSRPDNQPQHF
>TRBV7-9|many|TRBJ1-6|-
TGTGCCAGCACCCGGTCAGGGCCGGGCAATTCACCCCTCCACTTT
CASTRSGPGNSPLHF
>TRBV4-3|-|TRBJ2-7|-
TGCGCCAGCAGCCAAGATGGCAGGGGCTCCTACGAGCAGTACTTC
CASSQDGRGSYEQYF
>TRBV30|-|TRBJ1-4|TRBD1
TGTGCCTGGGACAGGGGGGGCCGCGAAAAACTGTTTTTT
CAWDRGGREKLFF
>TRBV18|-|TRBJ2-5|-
TGTGCCAGCTCACCGTCGGTACAAGAGACCCAGTACTTC
CASSPSVQETQYF
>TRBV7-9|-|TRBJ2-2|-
TGTGCCAGCAGCTTAACGAACACCGACACCGGGGAGCTGTTTTTT
CASSLTNTDTGELFF
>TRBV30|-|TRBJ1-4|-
TGTGCCTGGAGGCAACCCGGGACCCGGAAACTGTTTTTT
CAWRQPGTRKLFF
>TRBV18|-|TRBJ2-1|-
TGTGCCAGCTCACCAACCGGGGATGAGCAGTTCTTC
CASSPTGDEQFF
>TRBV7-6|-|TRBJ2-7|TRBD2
TGTGCCAGCAGCCAAACCGGTAGCGGGGGATCCTACGAGCAGTACTTC
CASSQTGSGGSYEQYF
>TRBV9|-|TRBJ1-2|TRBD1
TGTGCCAGCAGCGCAGGACAGGGGACTAACTATGGCTACACCTTC
CASSAGQGTNYGYTF
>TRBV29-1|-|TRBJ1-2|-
TGCAGCGTCATTGAGGTTACGACGACCTATGGCTACACCTTC
CSVIEVTTTYGYTF
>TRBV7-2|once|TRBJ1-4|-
TGTGCCAGCAGCCTACAGGGAGGTGGTGAAAAACTGTTTTTT
CASSLQGGGEKLFF
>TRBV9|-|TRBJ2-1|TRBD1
TGTGCCAGCAGCGAACTAGGACAGGGATACAATGAGCAGTTCTTC
CASSELGQGYNEQFF
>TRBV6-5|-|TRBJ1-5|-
TGTGCCAGCAGTTCAAAGGGTATGGGCAATCAGCCCCAGCATTTT
CASSSKGMGNQPQHF
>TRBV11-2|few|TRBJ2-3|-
TGTGCCAGCAGCTTAGACAGAGAAAATACGCAGTATTTT
CASSLDRENTQYF
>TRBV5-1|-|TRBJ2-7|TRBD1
TGCGCCAGCAGCCTCGGACAGGGGAGCTCCTACGAGCAGTACTTC
CASSLGQGSSYEQYF
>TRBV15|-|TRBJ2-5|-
TGTGCCACCAGTATCCCGGGACGGCCGGTGACCCAGTACTTC
CATSIPGRPVTQYF
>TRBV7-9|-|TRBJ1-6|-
TGTGCCAGCAGCTCACAGGGTGGCAATTCACCCCTCCACTTT
CASSSQGGNSPLHF
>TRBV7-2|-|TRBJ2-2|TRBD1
TGTGCCAGCAGCTTCCGGGACAGGGGTGGGGAGCTGTTTTTT
CASSFRDRGGELFF
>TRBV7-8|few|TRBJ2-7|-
TGTGCCAGCAGCTTTGGAGACTCCGCCTACGAGCAGTACTTC
CASSFGDSAYEQYF
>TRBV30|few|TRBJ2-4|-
TGTGCCTGGAGTGTAAGGGACATTCAGTACTTC
CAWSVRDIQYF
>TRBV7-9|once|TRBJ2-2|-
TGTGCCAGCAGCCACACCACGGCCGGGGAGCTGTTTTTT
CASSHTTAGELFF
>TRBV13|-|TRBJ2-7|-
TGTGCCAGCAGCTTCGAGGGGTACGAGCAGTACTTC
CASSFEGYEQYF
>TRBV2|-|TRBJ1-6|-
TGTGCCAGCAGTGTAGAAGTTAATATCCCCCTCCACTTT
CASSVEVNIPLHF
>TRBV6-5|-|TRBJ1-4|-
TGTGCCAGCAGTTACTTTGGACATTCCGGAAAACTGTTTTTT
CASSYFGHSGKLFF
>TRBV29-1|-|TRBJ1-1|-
TGCAGCGTTACCCCCGGGGGCAGGAACACTGAAGCTTTCTTT
CSVTPGGRNTEAFF
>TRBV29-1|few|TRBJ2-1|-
TGCAGCGTCGGGCTTATGGGGCCGGGGTCGGATGAGCAGTTCTTC
CSVGLMGPGSDEQFF
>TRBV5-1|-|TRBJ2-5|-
TGCGCCAGCAGCTCACGGGGGAGCAGCATGGAGACCCAGTACTTC
CASSSRGSSMETQYF
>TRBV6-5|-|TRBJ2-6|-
TGTGCCAGCGTCTCAACCTCTGGGGCCAACGTCCTGACTTTC
CASVSTSGANVLTF
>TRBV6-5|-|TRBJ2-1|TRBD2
TGTGCCAGCAGTGAGGGAGGGCGAGAGCAGTTCTTC
CASSEGGREQFF
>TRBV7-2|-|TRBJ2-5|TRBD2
TGTGCCAGCAGCTTAGGACTAGCGGGGGGACAAGAGACCCAGTACTTC
CASSLGLAGGQETQYF
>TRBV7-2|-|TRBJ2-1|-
TGTGCCAGCAGCTTAGTGGGGGCGAAATCCTACAATGAGCAGTTCTTC
CASSLVGAKSYNEQFF
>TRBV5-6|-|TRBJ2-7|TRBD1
TGTGCCAGCAGCTCCTTAGGGACAGGGAGTTACGAGCAGTACTTC
CASSSLGTGSYEQYF
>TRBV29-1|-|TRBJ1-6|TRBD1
TGCAGCGCTACCTCAGGGGGGGATTCACCCCTCCACTTT
CSATSGGDSPLHF
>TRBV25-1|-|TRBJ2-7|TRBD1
TGTGCCAGCAGTGCCCCCCAGGGGGCGAGGAACGAGCAGTACTTC
CASSAPQGARNEQYF